One sample yielded the 20 T cell receptor beta chains listed below, sequenced in a study of cytomegalovirus exposure and HLA in healthy donors. Only in-frame clones appear in the TCRdb table, and some are missing; sequencing was by immunoSEQ multiplex PCR. Of some 210,000 clones listed, 87% are singletons. Sequenced material: PBMCs. These receptors were collected from a woman younger than 30 in good health and CMV-seropositive.

The chain joins TRBV7-8 to TRBJ2-7, with D maybe TRBD1 (6 bases). This CDR3 contains 16 residues. Germline assignment: CDR1 SGHVS and CDR2 FQNEAQ. Trimming cost V 1 base and J 2 bases, with 15 bases left between them. The CDR3 is CASSLVSGVPPYEQYF. As DNA, the CDR3 is TGTGCCAGCAGCTTAGTATCAGGGGTTCCCCCCTACGAGCAGTACTTC.

This sequence joins TRBV9 and TRBJ1-1; TRBD1 agrees at 8 bases. This CDR3 comprises 16 residues. CDR1 and CDR2 (germline): SGDLS, YYNGEE. The V and J ends lost 3 bases and 1 base, in that order; junction bases with no gene match: 8. As DNA, the CDR3 is TGTGCCAGCAGCGCCGGGACAGGAGCTGCGAACACTGAAGCTTTCTTT. Protein: CASSAGTGAANTEAFF.

This sequence joins TRBV15 and TRBJ1-4; tentatively, D is TRBD1 (5 bases). Germline lookup yields CDR1 LNHNV and CDR2 YYDKDF (reference sequence). Trimming took off 1 base at V and 7 bases at J, with 7 bases between the two ends. This CDR3 contains 13 residues. CDR3 loop: CATSRVGAEKLFF. In nucleotides, the CDR3 is TGTGCCACCAGCAGAGTAGGGGCTGAAAAACTGTTTTTT.

In regard to this clone: Distinct nucleotide sequences in the sample also encode this CDR3. This sequence joins TRBV18 and TRBJ2-5, with D perhaps matching TRBD2 (5 bases). Germline V CDR1 and CDR2: KGHSH, LQKENI. The CDR3 spans 13 residues. With 0 bases removed from V and 3 bases from J, the gap between germline ends came to 5 bases. This chain's CDR3 is CASSPPGEETQYF. CDR3 in DNA: TGTGCCAGCTCACCACCCGGGGAAGAGACCCAGTACTTC.

In DNA form, the CDR3 reads TGTGCCAGCAGCTTGGAAGGTAGCGGACCCTACGAGCAGTACTTC. Residues: CASSLEGSGPYEQYF. This sequence joins TRBV5-5 and TRBJ2-7; TRBD2 is a possible D gene (6 bases). The germline V gene has CDR1 SGHKS and CDR2 YYEKEE (reference sequence). This CDR3 has 15 amino acids. V was cut by 0 bases and J by 2 bases, with 12 bases left in between.

The chain is built from TRBV5-5 and TRBJ2-5; unclear D gene. V lost 0 bases and J lost 3, with 6 bases in between. The CDR3 is made up of 13 amino acids. Germline V gene lookup returns CDR1 SGHKS and CDR2 YYEKEE (reference sequence). CDR3 amino acids: CASSLAPKETQYF. The CDR3 DNA reads as TGTGCCAGCAGCTTGGCCCCTAAAGAGACCCAGTACTTC.

V usage is TRBV28 and J usage is TRBJ2-7; D is unresolved. The CDR3 has 12 amino acids. V lost 7 bases and J lost 6, with 13 bases in between. Per the germline V gene, CDR1 is MDHEN and CDR2 is SYDVKM. The CDR3 sequence: CASNHDSPEQYF. The CDR3 bases are TGTGCCAGCAACCACGACTCGCCCGAGCAGTACTTC.

This clone has just a few counts. This chain joins TRBV10-1 and TRBJ2-7; TRBD2 matches 7 bases. V trimming: 6 bases; J trimming: 2 bases; junction bases outside the gene matches: 4. The CDR3 is 13 amino acids. CDR1 WNHNN and CDR2 SYGVQD come from the germline V gene (reference sequence). CDR3 loop: CASSPGLAYEQYF. The CDR3 DNA reads as TGCGCCAGCAGCCCCGGACTAGCCTACGAGCAGTACTTC.

This clone was observed a handful of times. Other DNA variants within this sample encode the same CDR3. The chain carries TRBV27 and TRBJ1-1, with D possibly matching TRBD1 (5 bases). Trimming took 2 bases from V and 1 from J, leaving 5 bases between them. The CDR3 has 13 amino acids. The germline gives CDR1 MNHEY, CDR2 SMNVEV (reference sequence). The CDR3 DNA follows: TGTGCCAGCAGTTTAGGGGCGAACACTGAAGCTTTCTTT. This codes for CASSLGANTEAFF.

The gene calls are TRBV5-1 and TRBJ2-7; 8 bases line up with TRBD2. Germline V gene sequence: CDR1 SGHRS, CDR2 YFSETQ. Trimming took 7 bases from V and 6 from J; bases not matched to a gene: 9. CDR3 length equals 13 residues. The CDR3 DNA reads as TGCGCCAGCTCCGGGGGGGCCGTTACCGAGCAGTACTTC. It is translated as CASSGGAVTEQYF. The variable domain in full, completed from reference TRBV5-1 and TRBJ2-7, reads KAGVTQTPRYLIKTRGQQVTLSCSPISGHRSVSWYQQTPGQGLQFLFEYFSETQRNKGNFPGRFSGRQFSNSRSEMNVSTLELGDSALYLCASSGGAVTEQYFGPGTRLTVT.

As DNA, the CDR3 is TGCGCCAGCAGCTTTGGCGTTAGCGGGGGAGGGAACGAGCAGTACTTC. Translating gives CASSFGVSGGGNEQYF. This chain connects TRBV5-1 to TRBJ2-7, with TRBD2 matching 9 bases. Looked up from germline, CDR1 is SGHRS and CDR2 is YFSETQ. The junction had 11 bases not matched to a gene; V was cut back by 2 bases and J by 5 bases. This CDR3 has 16 residues.

The DNA of the CDR3 is TGTGCCAGCAGTACCAGACAGGGGCTAGATACGCAGTATTTT. Amino acid sequence: CASSTRQGLDTQYF. The J gene is TRBJ2-3, the V gene TRBV28; 8 bases are shared with TRBD1. The ends lost 5 bases at V and 5 bases at J; junction bases unmatched: 6. The germline V gene encodes CDR1 MDHEN and CDR2 SYDVKM. The CDR3 loop spans 14 amino acids. Supplemented by reference TRBV28 and TRBJ2-3, the full variable domain reads DVKVTQSSRYLVKRTGEKVFLECVQDMDHENMFWYRQDPGLGLRLIYFSYDVKMKEKGDIPEGYSVSREKKERFSLILESASTNQTSMYLCASSTRQGLDTQYFGPGTRLTVL.

The gene calls are TRBV4-2 and TRBJ2-7, with D possibly TRBD2 on 6 matching bases. This CDR3 contains 16 residues. Per the germline V gene, CDR1 is LGHNA and CDR2 is YNFKEQ. V lost 1 base and J lost 4, with 17 bases in between. The CDR3 is CASSQGVGRTEYEQYF. The DNA for the CDR3 is TGTGCCAGCAGCCAAGGGGTGGGGAGGACTGAATACGAGCAGTACTTC.

This chain uses TRBV5-1 with TRBJ1-2; D unclear. The ends were cut back, 2 bases at V and 3 bases at J, with 11 bases in the middle. The CDR3 has 14 residues. Per the germline V gene, CDR1 is SGHRS and CDR2 is YFSETQ. The CDR3 bases are TGCGCCAGCAGCTTAGGAGTAACCCACTATGGCTACACCTTC. It specifies CASSLGVTHYGYTF.

This clone was found a few times. The rearrangement uses TRBV5-4 and TRBJ1-2; D possibly corresponds to TRBD1 (6 bases). Germline assignment: CDR1 SGHNT and CDR2 YYREEE (reference sequence). The CDR3 totals 13 residues. V was cut by 0 bases and J by 4 bases, with 7 bases left in between. The CDR3 coding sequence is TGTGCCAGCAGCTTGGTAGGGGGCTATGGCTACACCTTC. Translated, it gives CASSLVGGYGYTF.

This clone showed up just a few times. The V and J genes are TRBV2 and TRBJ2-7; D is possibly TRBD2 (6 bases). The germline CDR1 and CDR2 sequences are SNHLY and FYNNEI. Trimming removed 7 bases from V and 3 bases from J, with 13 bases in between. The CDR3 length is 13 residues. The CDR3 nucleotides are TGTGCCAGCAAGTGGGACGGGGGCTACGAGCAGTACTTC. Translating gives CASKWDGGYEQYF. The full variable domain, completed using reference TRBV2 and TRBJ2-7, is EPEVTQTPSHQVTQMGQEVILRCVPISNHLYFYWYRQILGQKVEFLVSFYNNEISEKSEIFDDQFSVERPDGSNFTLKIRSTKLEDSAMYFCASKWDGGYEQYFGPGTRLTVT.

The rearrangement joins TRBV29-1 to TRBJ1-2, with 9 bases aligning to TRBD1. With V trimmed by 7 bases and J by 1 base, 10 bases remained unmatched. The CDR3 is 15 amino acids. In germline, CDR1 is SQVTM, CDR2 ANQGSEA. This CDR3 reads CSAETGGIGNYGYTF. The CDR3 DNA sequence: TGCAGCGCAGAGACAGGGGGGATAGGTAACTATGGCTACACCTTC.

This sequence joins TRBV7-6 and TRBJ2-3, with D tentatively TRBD2 (6 bases). The CDR3 length is 18 residues. Germline V lookup: CDR1 SGHVS, CDR2 FNYEAQ. V was clipped by 1 base and J by 1 base, with 18 bases between them. Written as DNA, the CDR3 is TGTGCCAGCAGCTTAGATGCCCCTGTGGTAGCGGGCACAGATACGCAGTATTTT. Encoded protein: CASSLDAPVVAGTDTQYF.

V and J are TRBV5-6 and TRBJ2-7; D perhaps matches TRBD2 (7 bases). Germline V gene lookup returns CDR1 SGHDT and CDR2 YYEEEE. The CDR3 is 18 amino acids. Trimming stripped 1 base from V and 0 bases from J, with 20 bases between. The CDR3 reads CASSLLGRGGPTSYEQYF. DNA for the CDR3: TGTGCCAGCAGCTTGTTAGGTCGCGGGGGCCCTACCTCCTACGAGCAGTACTTC.

V and J are TRBV13 and TRBJ2-1; 10 bases fit TRBD1. V was clipped by 3 bases and J by 6 bases; unmatched bases: 2. Germline CDR1 PRHDT, CDR2 FYEKMQ (reference sequence). CDR3 length: 14 amino acids. DNA of the CDR3: TGTGCCAGCAGCTTCGGGACAGGGGTCAATGAGCAGTTCTTC. Protein product: CASSFGTGVNEQFF.